This T cell receptor beta chain was identified in a study of T-cell memory formation after mild COVID-19 (dated by TCRdb to the early 2020s). Background on the whole study: Most TCR sequence clusters were specific to one of the two donors. Longitudinal TCRalpha and TCRbeta repertoire sequencing tracked T-cell clones expanding and contracting after mild COVID-19 in two donors. Two young, previously healthy adult volunteers, one female and one male, were included in the cohort.

Based on the germline V gene (reference sequence), the CDR1 and CDR2 sequences are DFQATT and SNEGSKA. The junction carries 15 bases between V and J, which are trimmed by 0 bases and 3 bases respectively. From cysteine to phenylalanine, the CDR3 is 15 amino acids long. Left in the record is the CDR3 DNA by itself, 45 bases read in frame from the first base. This clonotype was seen a single time. Which antigen it targets is not known. Base qualities are not provided; no much larger clone lies one nucleotide away. One read alone is a weak basis. Sequencing relied on an Illumina NovaSeq 6000. Using 5'RACE with constant-segment primers, TCRalpha and TCRbeta cDNA libraries were constructed, with sample barcodes and unique molecular identifiers added in the process. Trizol reagent was used to extract RNA from every sample. Library amplification was performed in two PCR steps, and a second sample barcode and Illumina TruSeq adapters were introduced in the second step. Sequencing of the libraries was done on an Illumina NovaSeq, producing 2 x 150 bp paired-end reads. The paper's processing steps were these. With migec v1.2.7, reads were demultiplexed and then collapsed into UMI-guided consensus sequences. Using mixcr v2.1.11, UMI consensuses were aligned to TRA and TRB V and J templates and then assembled into clonotypes. A clonotype was counted as expanded or contracted only when both edgeR and NoisET called the clonotype significant, with the noise models trained on biological replicates. For edgeR calls, the cutoffs were a false discovery rate-adjusted p below 0.01 and a log2 fold-change threshold of 1. As an exploratory analysis of dynamics, max-normalized trajectories of the 1000 most abundant clonotypes were examined by PCA with hierarchical clustering. Separately sequenced CD4+ and CD8+ repertoires were used to assign the CD4 or CD8 phenotype of responding clones. TCRdb reprocessed the public reads (quality trimming at Q25 with fastp, clone calling with MiXCR) and kept in-frame beta chains. Records with the same CDR3 protein are collapsed into one entry carrying the most frequent genes and DNA. Clone size and V and J calls follow TCRdb, not the original study. The sample data list about 340,000 distinct CDR3 sequences, and about an eighth of these were observed just once. The ten largest clones capture roughly a fifth of the sample.

The full study reports these points: SARS-CoV-2 specificity of the second-wave clones peaking on day 37 was not confirmed. The study covered only two mild cases, and larger cohorts including severe cases with pre-infection samples were considered necessary. From day 15 to 85, contracting clones showed balanced CD4/CD8 phenotypes, whereas a second wave of clones that expanded from day 15 to 37 leaned towards CD4+. Contracting CD4+ clones were found mainly in CM and EM memory subsets, while CD8+ clones were enriched in EMRA. Some responding clones were detected in pre-infection memory, which suggested that pre-existing cross-reactive memory T cells had joined the SARS-CoV-2 response.

Ficoll-Paque density gradient centrifugation was used to isolate PBMCs. Sequenced sample: PBMCs or a T cell subset sorted from them (not recorded which). This clonotype originated in a man between 18 and 29 years old who had mild COVID-19 (a few samples of this study predate the infection). The sample titles of this study are shuffled in the database, so cell type and time point are left out; the donor was told from shared clones. The rearranged segments are TRBV20-1 and TRBJ2-7; TRBD2 is a weak D gene call, 6 bases matching. The DNA sequence is given as TGCAGTGCTAGAGATAGGCGGGGCTTGGGCTACGAGCAGTACTTC. It translates as CSARDRRGLGYEQYF.